This T cell receptor (beta chain) was observed in a study of T cells in Graves' hyperthyroidism and ophthalmopathy. The overall study: Sampling of peripheral blood happened at initial diagnosis, prior to any treatment. Notes on the study in general: Peripheral blood also featured most of the thyroid clonotypes expanded above 0.001. Ophthalmopathy got predicted by the model a median approximately six months before its onset.

The TCR beta CDR3 regions underwent amplification using RNA transcripts as the source. HTBI primers were employed in a first-round RT-PCR of the TCR CDR3. TCRdb re-derived calls from the multiplex PCR reads in MiXCR, one entry per CDR3 protein. The profile shows 550,000 to 600,000 distinct CDR3 sequences, approximately 15% of them singletons. The sample holds many counts of this clonotype. The antigen is not known. The sequenced sample consisted of blood. This clonotype was sampled from a woman aged 18-35 years with Graves' ophthalmopathy.

CDR3 sequence: CASSLELASTDTQYF. CDR3 in DNA: TGTGCCAGCAGCTTAGAACTAGCGAGCACAGATACGCAGTATTTT. The rearrangement joins TRBV7-2 to TRBJ2-3; TRBD2 matches at 7 bases. CDR3 size: 15 residues. Trimming at V came to 1 base and at J to 0 bases, leaving 1 base not matched to a gene. Germline V gene data show CDR1 as SGHTA and CDR2 as FQGNSA.